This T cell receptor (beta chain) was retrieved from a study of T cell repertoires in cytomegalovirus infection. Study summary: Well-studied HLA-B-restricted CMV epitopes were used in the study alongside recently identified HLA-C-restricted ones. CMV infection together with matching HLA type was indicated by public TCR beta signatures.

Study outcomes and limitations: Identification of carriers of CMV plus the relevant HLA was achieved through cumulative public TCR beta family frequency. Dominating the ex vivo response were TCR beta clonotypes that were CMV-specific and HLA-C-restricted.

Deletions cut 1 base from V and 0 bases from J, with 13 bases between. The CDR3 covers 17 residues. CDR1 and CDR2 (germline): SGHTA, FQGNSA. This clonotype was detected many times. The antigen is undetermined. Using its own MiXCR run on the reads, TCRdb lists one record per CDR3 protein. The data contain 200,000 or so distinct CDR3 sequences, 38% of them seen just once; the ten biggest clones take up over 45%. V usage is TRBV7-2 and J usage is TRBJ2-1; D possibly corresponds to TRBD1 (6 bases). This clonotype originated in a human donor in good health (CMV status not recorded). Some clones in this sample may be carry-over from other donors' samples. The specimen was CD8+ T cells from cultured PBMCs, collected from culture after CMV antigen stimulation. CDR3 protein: CASSLVKGVYSYNEQFF. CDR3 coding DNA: TGTGCCAGCAGCTTAGTTAAGGGGGTATACTCCTACAATGAGCAGTTCTTC.